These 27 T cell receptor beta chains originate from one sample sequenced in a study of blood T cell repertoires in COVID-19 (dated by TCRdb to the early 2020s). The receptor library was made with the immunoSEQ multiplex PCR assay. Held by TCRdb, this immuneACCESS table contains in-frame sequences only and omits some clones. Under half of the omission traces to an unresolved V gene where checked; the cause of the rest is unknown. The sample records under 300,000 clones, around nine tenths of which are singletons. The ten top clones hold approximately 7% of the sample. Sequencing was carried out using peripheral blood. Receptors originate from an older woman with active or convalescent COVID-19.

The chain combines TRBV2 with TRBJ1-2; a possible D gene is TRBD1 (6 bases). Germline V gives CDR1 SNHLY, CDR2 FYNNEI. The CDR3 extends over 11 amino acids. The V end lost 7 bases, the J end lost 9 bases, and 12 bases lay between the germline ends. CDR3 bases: TGTGCCAGCACGGGACAATCGCGCTACACCTTC. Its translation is CASTGQSRYTF.

CDR3 amino acids: CASSYSGVVSGYTF. In DNA form, the CDR3 reads TGTGCCAGCAGTTACTCGGGAGTAGTCTCTGGCTACACCTTC. This chain uses TRBV6-2 or TRBV6-3 with TRBJ1-2; D unclear. Looked up from germline, CDR1 is MNHEY and CDR2 is SVGEGT. The CDR3 loop spans 14 amino acids. The V gene lost 0 bases and the J gene lost 7 bases, with 12 bases spanning the gap.

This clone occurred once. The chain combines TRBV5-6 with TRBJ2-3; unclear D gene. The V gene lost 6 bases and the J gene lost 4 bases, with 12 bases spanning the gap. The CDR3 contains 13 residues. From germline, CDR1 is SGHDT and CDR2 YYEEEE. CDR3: CASNLLGADTQYF. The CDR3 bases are TGTGCCAGCAACCTACTGGGCGCAGATACGCAGTATTTT. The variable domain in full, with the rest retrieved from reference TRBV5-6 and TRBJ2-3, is DAGVTQSPTHLIKTRGQQVTLRCSPKSGHDTVSWYQQALGQGPQFIFQYYEEEERQRGNFPDRFSGHQFPNYSSELNVNALLLGDSALYLCASNLLGADTQYFGPGTRLTVL.

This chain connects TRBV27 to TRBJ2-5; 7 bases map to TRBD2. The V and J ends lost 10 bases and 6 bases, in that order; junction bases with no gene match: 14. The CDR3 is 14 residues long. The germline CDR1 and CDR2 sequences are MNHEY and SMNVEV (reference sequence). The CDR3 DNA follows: TGTGCCACCTCCCTCAGCGGGGCCGGGAAGACCCAGTACTTC. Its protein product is CATSLSGAGKTQYF.

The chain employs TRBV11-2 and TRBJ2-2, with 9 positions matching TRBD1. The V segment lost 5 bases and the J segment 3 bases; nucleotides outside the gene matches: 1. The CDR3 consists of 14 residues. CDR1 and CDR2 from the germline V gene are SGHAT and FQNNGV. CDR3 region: CASSRQGDTGELFF. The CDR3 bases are TGTGCCAGCAGCCGACAGGGGGACACCGGGGAGCTGTTTTTT.

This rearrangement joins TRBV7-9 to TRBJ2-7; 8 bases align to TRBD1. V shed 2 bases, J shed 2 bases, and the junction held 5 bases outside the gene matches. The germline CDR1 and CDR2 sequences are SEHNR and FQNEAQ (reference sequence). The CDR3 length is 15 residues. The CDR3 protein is CASSLLPQGAYEQYF. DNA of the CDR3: TGTGCCAGCAGCTTATTGCCACAGGGGGCCTACGAGCAGTACTTC.

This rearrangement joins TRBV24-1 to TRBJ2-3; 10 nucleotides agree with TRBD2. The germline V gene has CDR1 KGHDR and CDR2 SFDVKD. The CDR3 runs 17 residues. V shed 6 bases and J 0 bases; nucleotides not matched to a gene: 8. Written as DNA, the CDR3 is TGTGCCACCAGTAAGAGCGGGGGGGCTATCAGCACAGATACGCAGTATTTT. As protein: CATSKSGGAISTDTQYF.

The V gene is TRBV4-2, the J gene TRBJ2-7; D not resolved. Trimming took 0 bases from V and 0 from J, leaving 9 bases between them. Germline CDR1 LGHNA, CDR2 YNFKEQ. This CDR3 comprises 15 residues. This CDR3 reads CASSQDPRSSYEQYF. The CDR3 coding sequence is TGTGCCAGCAGCCAAGATCCCCGGAGCTCCTACGAGCAGTACTTC.

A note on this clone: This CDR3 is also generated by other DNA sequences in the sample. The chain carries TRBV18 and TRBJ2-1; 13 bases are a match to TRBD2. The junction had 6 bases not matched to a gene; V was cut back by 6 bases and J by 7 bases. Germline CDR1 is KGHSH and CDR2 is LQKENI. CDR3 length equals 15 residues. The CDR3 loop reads CASSPTSGGRNEQFF. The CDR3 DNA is TGTGCCAGCTCTCCGACTAGCGGGGGGAGGAATGAGCAGTTCTTC.

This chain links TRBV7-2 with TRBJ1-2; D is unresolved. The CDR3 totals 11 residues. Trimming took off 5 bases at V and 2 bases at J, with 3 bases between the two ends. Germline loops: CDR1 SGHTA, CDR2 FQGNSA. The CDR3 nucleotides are TGTGCCAGCAGCCTCAACTATGGCTACACCTTC. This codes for CASSLNYGYTF.

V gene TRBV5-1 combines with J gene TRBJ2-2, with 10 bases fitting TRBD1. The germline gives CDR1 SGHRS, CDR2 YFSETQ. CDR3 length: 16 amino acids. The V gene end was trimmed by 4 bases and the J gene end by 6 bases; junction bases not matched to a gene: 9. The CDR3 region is CASSRPGTGEAGELFF. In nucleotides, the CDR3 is TGCGCCAGCAGCCGACCCGGGACAGGGGAGGCCGGGGAGCTGTTTTTT.

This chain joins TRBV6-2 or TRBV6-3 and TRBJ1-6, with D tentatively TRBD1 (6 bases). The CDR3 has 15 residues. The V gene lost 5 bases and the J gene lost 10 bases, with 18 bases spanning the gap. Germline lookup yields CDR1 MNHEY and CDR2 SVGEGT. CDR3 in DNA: TGTGCCAGCAGTAATCAGGCAGGGGTAAGATCACCCCTCCACTTT. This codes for CASSNQAGVRSPLHF.

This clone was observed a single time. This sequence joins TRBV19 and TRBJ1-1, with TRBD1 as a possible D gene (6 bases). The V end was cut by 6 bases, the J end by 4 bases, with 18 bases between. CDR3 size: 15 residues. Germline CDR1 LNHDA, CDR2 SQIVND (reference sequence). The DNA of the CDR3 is TGTGCCAGTAGAGCCCCTGGGGGCGAGACCACTGAAGCTTTCTTT. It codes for CASRAPGGETTEAFF.

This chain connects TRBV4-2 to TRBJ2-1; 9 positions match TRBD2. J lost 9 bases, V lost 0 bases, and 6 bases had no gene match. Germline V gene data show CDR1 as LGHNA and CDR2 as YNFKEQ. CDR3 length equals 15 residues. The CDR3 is CASSQEALAGIEQFF. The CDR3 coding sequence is TGTGCCAGCAGCCAAGAGGCGCTAGCGGGGATTGAGCAGTTCTTC.

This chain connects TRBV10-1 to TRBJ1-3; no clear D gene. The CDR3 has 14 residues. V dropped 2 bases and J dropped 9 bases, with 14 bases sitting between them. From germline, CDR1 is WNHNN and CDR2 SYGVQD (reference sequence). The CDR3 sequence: CASSEDTAFSTIYF. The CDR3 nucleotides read TGCGCCAGCAGTGAGGACACTGCCTTTAGCACCATATATTTT.

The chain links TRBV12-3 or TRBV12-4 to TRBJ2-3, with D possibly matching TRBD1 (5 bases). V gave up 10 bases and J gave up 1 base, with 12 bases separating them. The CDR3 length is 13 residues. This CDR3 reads CAIRQWGTDTQYF. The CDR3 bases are TGTGCCATTCGACAGTGGGGCACAGATACGCAGTATTTT.

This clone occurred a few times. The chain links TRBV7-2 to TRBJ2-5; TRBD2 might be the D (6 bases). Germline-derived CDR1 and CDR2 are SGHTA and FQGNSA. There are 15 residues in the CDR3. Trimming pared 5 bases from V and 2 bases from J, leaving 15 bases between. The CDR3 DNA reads TGTGCCAGCAGCCTACGCGGGGCAGGACAAGAGACCCAGTACTTC. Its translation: CASSLRGAGQETQYF.

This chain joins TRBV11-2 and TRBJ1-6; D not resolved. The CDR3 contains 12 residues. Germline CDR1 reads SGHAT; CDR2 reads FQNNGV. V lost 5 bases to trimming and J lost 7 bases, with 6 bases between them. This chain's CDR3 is CASSPENSPLHF. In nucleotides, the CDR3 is TGTGCCAGCAGCCCGGAGAATTCACCCCTCCACTTT.

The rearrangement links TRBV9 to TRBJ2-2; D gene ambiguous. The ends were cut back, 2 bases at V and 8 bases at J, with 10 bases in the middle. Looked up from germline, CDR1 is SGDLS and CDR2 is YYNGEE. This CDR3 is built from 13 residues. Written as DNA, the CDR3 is TGTGCCAGCAGCGTTGAGATGTCGGGGGAGCTGTTTTTT. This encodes CASSVEMSGELFF. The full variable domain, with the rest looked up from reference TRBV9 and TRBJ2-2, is DSGVTQTPKHLITATGQRVTLRCSPRSGDLSVYWYQQSLDQGLQFLIQYYNGEERAKGNILERFSAQQFPDLHSELNLSSLELGDSALYFCASSVEMSGELFFGEGSRLTVL.

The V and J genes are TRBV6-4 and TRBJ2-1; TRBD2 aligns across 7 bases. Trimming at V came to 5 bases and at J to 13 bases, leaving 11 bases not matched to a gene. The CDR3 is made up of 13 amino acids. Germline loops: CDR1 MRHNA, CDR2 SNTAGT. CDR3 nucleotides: TGTGCCAGCAGTAGAGAGGGACTAACTCCCCAGTTCTTC. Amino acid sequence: CASSREGLTPQFF.

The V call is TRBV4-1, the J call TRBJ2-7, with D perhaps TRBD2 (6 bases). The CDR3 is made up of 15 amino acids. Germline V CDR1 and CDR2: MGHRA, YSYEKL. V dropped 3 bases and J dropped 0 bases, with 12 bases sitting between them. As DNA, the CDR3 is TGCGCCAGCAGCCATTTGGCCGGGAGCTCCTACGAGCAGTACTTC. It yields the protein CASSHLAGSSYEQYF.

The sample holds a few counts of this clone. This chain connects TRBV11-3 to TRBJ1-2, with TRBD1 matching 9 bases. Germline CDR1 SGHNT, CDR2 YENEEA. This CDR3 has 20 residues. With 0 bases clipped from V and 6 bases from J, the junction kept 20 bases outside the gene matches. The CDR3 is CASSLEATGGTPRPSDGYTF. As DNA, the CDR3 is TGTGCCAGCAGCTTAGAGGCTACAGGGGGCACCCCGAGGCCCTCTGATGGCTACACCTTC.

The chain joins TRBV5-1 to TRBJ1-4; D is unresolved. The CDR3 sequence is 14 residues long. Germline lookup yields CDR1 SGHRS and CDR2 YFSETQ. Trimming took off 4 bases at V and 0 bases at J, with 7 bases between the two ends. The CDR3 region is CASSTGATNEKLFF. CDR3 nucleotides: TGCGCCAGCAGCACGGGTGCAACTAATGAAAAACTGTTTTTT.

This CDR3 is CASSRTGGTGELFF. The CDR3 DNA sequence: TGCGCCAGCAGTCGGACAGGGGGCACCGGGGAGCTGTTTTTT. The V gene is TRBV5-1, the J gene TRBJ2-2; 10 bases map to TRBD1. CDR3 length equals 14 residues. The V segment lost 5 bases and the J segment 4 bases; nucleotides outside the gene matches: 2. Per the germline V gene, CDR1 is SGHRS and CDR2 is YFSETQ.

CDR3 DNA: TGTGCCAGCAGCTCGGAGCCCTGGAGGGAGACCCAGTACTTC. Residues: CASSSEPWRETQYF. This chain links TRBV7-2 with TRBJ2-5; TRBD2 is a possible D gene (5 bases). Per the germline V gene, CDR1 is SGHTA and CDR2 is FQGNSA. CDR3 size: 14 residues. Trimming left V 4 bases short and J 5 bases short, with 14 bases between.

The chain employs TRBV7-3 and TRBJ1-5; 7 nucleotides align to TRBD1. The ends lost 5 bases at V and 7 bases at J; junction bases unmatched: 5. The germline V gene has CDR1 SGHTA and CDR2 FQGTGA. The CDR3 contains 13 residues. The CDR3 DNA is TGTGCCAGCAGCCTAGGGGGCGGACAGCCCCAGCATTTT. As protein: CASSLGGGQPQHF.

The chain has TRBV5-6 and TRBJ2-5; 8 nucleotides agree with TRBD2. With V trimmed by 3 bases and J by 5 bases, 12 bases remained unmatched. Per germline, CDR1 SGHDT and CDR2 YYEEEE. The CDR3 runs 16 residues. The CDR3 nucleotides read TGTGCCAGCAGCTCGCTTCAACGGGGGGGCGGCGAGACCCAGTACTTC. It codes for CASSSLQRGGGETQYF.